This entry describes one T cell receptor beta chain. The antigen is not known. In the PCR, 60 Vbeta and 13 Jbeta primers were used. Sequenced by immunoSEQ multiplex PCR; TCRdb stores in-frame clones only, minus some. Here the sample spans 120,000 or so clones, roughly 86% being singletons. The data derive from a study of cytomegalovirus exposure and HLA in healthy donors. Regarding the study as a whole: Earlier analysis found most TCR beta V segments productive about 87% or about 30% of the time.

Unmatched junction bases numbered 8, after V lost 4 bases and J lost 4 bases. Germline CDR1 and CDR2: SGHRS and YFSETQ. The CDR3 contains 16 residues. This chain links TRBV5-1 with TRBJ1-4, with 9 bases lining up with TRBD1. This clonotype was obtained from a man aged 40-49 years in good health and CMV-seronegative. The specimen sequenced was PBMCs. The CDR3, as DNA: TGCGCCAGCAGCCGACGGACAGGGGAAAATAATGAAAAACTGTTTTTT. This translates into CASSRRTGENNEKLFF.